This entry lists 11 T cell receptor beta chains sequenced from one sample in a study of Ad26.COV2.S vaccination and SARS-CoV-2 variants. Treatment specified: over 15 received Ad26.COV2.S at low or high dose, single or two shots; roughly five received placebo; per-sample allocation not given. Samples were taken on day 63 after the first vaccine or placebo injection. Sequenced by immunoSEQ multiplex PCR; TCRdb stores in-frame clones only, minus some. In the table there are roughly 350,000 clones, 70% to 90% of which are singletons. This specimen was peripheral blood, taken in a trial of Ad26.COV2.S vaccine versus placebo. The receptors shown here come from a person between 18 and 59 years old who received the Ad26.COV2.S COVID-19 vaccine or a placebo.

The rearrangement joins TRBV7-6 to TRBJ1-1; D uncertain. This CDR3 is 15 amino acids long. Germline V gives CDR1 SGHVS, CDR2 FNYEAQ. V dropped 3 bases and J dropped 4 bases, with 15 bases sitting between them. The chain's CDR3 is CASSLMWPWGTEAFF. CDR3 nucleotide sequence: TGTGCCAGCAGCTTGATGTGGCCCTGGGGCACTGAAGCTTTCTTT.

In DNA form, the CDR3 reads TGTGCCAGCAGTTACTCGAAAAGCAGGGGAGGTGAAAAACTGTTTTTT. It yields the protein CASSYSKSRGGEKLFF. The chain joins TRBV6-2 or TRBV6-3 to TRBJ1-4, with D possibly being TRBD1 (6 bases). The V gene lost 0 bases and the J gene lost 7 bases, with 15 bases spanning the gap. Per germline, CDR1 MNHEY and CDR2 SVGEGT. The CDR3 totals 16 residues.

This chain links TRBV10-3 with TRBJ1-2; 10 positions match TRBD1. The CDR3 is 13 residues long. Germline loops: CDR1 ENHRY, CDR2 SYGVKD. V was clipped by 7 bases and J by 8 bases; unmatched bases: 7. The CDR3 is CAIKDRGPRGYTF. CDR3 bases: TGTGCCATCAAAGACAGGGGGCCAAGGGGCTACACCTTC.

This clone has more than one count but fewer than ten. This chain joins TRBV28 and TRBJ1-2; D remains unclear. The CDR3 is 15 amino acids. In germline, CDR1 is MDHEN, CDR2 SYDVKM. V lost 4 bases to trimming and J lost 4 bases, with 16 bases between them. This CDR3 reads CASSSFSVQTYGYTF. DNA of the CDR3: TGTGCCAGCAGTTCTTTTTCTGTACAGACCTATGGCTACACCTTC.

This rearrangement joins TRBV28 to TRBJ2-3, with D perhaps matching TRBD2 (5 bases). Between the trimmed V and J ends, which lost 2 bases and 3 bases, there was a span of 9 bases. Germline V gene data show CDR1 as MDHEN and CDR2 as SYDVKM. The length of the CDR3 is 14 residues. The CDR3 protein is CASSLAGVTDTQYF. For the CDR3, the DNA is TGTGCCAGCAGTTTAGCGGGTGTAACAGATACGCAGTATTTT.

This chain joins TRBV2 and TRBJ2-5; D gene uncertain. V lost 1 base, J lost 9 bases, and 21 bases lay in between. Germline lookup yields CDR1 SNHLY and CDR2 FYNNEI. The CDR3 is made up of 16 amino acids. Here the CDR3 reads CASSEGHPFESRAQYF. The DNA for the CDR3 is TGTGCCAGCAGTGAAGGACATCCCTTCGAAAGTAGGGCCCAGTACTTC. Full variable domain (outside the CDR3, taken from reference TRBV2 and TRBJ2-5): EPEVTQTPSHQVTQMGQEVILRCVPISNHLYFYWYRQILGQKVEFLVSFYNNEISEKSEIFDDQFSVERPDGSNFTLKIRSTKLEDSAMYFCASSEGHPFESRAQYFGPGTRLLVL.

This chain's CDR3 is CASSPLGGDSYEQYF. In DNA form, the CDR3 reads TGTGCCAGCTCCCCCCTCGGCGGGGACTCCTACGAGCAGTACTTC. The V and J genes are TRBV18 and TRBJ2-7; perhaps TRBD2 as D (6 bases). Deletions cut 6 bases from V and 0 bases from J, with 15 bases between. This CDR3 has 15 amino acids. The V gene's germline CDR1 is KGHSH and CDR2 LQKENI. The full variable domain, rest sourced from reference TRBV18 and TRBJ2-7, is NAGVMQNPRHLVRRRGQEARLRCSPMKGHSHVYWYRQLPEEGLKFMVYLQKENIIDESGMPKERFSAEFPKEGPSILRIQQVVRGDSAAYFCASSPLGGDSYEQYFGPGTRLTVT.

CDR3 amino acids: CASSSGTGSVETQYF. The CDR3 coding sequence is TGCGCCAGCAGCTCCGGGACAGGTAGCGTGGAGACCCAGTACTTC. The chain couples TRBV5-1 to TRBJ2-5; 8 bases are shared with TRBD1. Trimming took 3 bases from V and 5 from J; bases not matched to a gene: 9. The V gene's germline CDR1 is SGHRS and CDR2 YFSETQ. This CDR3 has 15 amino acids.

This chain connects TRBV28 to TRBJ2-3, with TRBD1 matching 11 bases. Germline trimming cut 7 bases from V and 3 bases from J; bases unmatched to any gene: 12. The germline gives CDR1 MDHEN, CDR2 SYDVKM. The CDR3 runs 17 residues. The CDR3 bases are TGTGCCAGCACCCTGCTGCCGGGACAGGGGGGTACAGATACGCAGTATTTT. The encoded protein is CASTLLPGQGGTDTQYF. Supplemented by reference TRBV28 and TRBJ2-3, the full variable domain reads DVKVTQSSRYLVKRTGEKVFLECVQDMDHENMFWYRQDPGLGLRLIYFSYDVKMKEKGDIPEGYSVSREKKERFSLILESASTNQTSMYLCASTLLPGQGGTDTQYFGPGTRLTVL.

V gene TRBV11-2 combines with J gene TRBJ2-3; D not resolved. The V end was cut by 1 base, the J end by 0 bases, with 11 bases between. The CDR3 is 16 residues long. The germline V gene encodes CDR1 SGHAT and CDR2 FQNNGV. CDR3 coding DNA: TGTGCCAGCAGCTTAGTCGGCGGAACTAGCACAGATACGCAGTATTTT. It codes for CASSLVGGTSTDTQYF.

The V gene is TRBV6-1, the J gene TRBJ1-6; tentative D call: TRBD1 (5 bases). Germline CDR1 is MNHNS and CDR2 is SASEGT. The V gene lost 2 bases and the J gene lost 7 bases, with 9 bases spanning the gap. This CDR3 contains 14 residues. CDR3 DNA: TGTGCCAGCAGTGAACTGGGGCCCAATTCACCCCTCCACTTT. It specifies CASSELGPNSPLHF.